One T cell receptor (beta chain) is described in this entry. The data are from a study of blood T cell repertoires in COVID-19. For the study at large: Donors in the United States, Italy and Spain gave samples during acute or convalescent COVID-19.

Per the original methods: It was from reference gene primer amplification that nucleated cell counts were estimated. Sequenced by immunoSEQ multiplex PCR; TCRdb stores in-frame clones only, minus some. V, J and clone size reflect that table, while D and trimming were determined from the DNA. The top ten clones hold roughly 7.3% of a sample with fewer than 350,000 clones, over 75% of them seen once. This CDR3 contains 17 residues. V lost 8 bases to trimming and J lost 1 base, with 24 bases between them. This TCR was sampled from a woman in her thirties with COVID-19, enrolled during active disease. The specimen sequenced was peripheral blood. This chain connects TRBV23-1 to TRBJ2-7; D perhaps matches TRBD2 (5 bases). TRBV23-1 is classed as an ORF, of uncertain function. Here the CDR3 DNA reads TGCGCCAGCGCCCCAAGCGGTGGATTCGCCCAATCCTACGAGCAGTACTTC. It yields the protein CASAPSGGFAQSYEQYF.